The 10 T cell receptor beta chains below come from one sample, sequenced in a study of T cell responses to AZD1222 COVID-19 vaccine (TCRdb year 2021). The method was the immunoSEQ multiplex PCR assay. The clones in this table, taken by TCRdb from immuneACCESS, are in-frame only. Not every clone is retained; where verified, under half of the shortfall comes from an unresolved V gene, and the cause of the rest is unknown. In this sample the table shows around 160,000 clones, 90% to 95% of which occur a single time. The ten largest clones capture around 5.5% of the sample. What this sample's time point label stands for: baseline before first vaccination. Sequencing used peripheral blood, obtained on day 0 of AZD1222 vaccination. These receptors were obtained from an adult in good health.

The rearrangement links TRBV3-1 (or the pseudogene TRBV3-2) to TRBJ1-3, with no clear D. The V gene's germline CDR1 is LGHDT and CDR2 YNNKEL (reference sequence). V lost 3 bases, J lost 3 bases, and 6 bases lay in between. The CDR3 is made up of 13 amino acids. CDR3 nucleotide sequence: TGTGCCAGCAGCCAGAATCGTGGAAACACCATATATTTT. This encodes CASSQNRGNTIYF.

The chain carries TRBV28 and TRBJ2-3, with D perhaps TRBD2 (6 bases). The germline gives CDR1 MDHEN, CDR2 SYDVKM. With 5 bases removed from V and 6 bases from J, the gap between germline ends came to 15 bases. This CDR3 spans 14 amino acids. The CDR3 protein is CASSPGTGGDTQYF. The CDR3 DNA reads TGTGCCAGCAGTCCGGGGACTGGGGGGGATACGCAGTATTTT.

The rearrangement uses TRBV7-8 and TRBJ2-2; maybe TRBD1 (5 bases). Per the germline V gene, CDR1 is SGHVS and CDR2 is FQNEAQ. The CDR3 sequence is 16 residues long. The V end was cut by 3 bases, the J end by 0 bases, with 11 bases between. CDR3 in amino acids: CASSFSTDANTGELFF. The CDR3 nucleotides are TGTGCCAGCAGCTTCTCGACAGACGCGAACACCGGGGAGCTGTTTTTT.

The chain combines TRBV5-5 with TRBJ2-3; D gene uncertain. The CDR3 covers 15 residues. Germline V gene sequence: CDR1 SGHKS, CDR2 YYEKEE (reference sequence). Trimming removed 4 bases at V and 1 base at J, with 13 bases between. The CDR3 DNA reads as TGTGCCAGCAGCCGTGAGGCCCGTCGCACAGATACGCAGTATTTT. Residues: CASSREARRTDTQYF.

This chain uses TRBV18 with TRBJ1-1, with a weak D call TRBD1 (6 bases). The V gene lost 2 bases and the J gene lost 2 bases, with 12 bases spanning the gap. The CDR3 is 15 residues long. The V gene's germline CDR1 is KGHSH and CDR2 LQKENI. The CDR3 coding sequence is TGTGCCAGCTCACCAGGGACAACATTCAACACTGAAGCTTTCTTT. Its translation is CASSPGTTFNTEAFF.

The chain uses TRBV29-1 and TRBJ2-1; D unresolved. Trimming cost V 5 bases and J 13 bases, with 21 bases left between them. The V gene's germline CDR1 is SQVTM and CDR2 ANQGSEA. The CDR3 length is 13 residues. CDR3 sequence: CSVQKALQRSQFF. DNA of the CDR3: TGCAGCGTTCAAAAGGCCTTACAAAGAAGTCAGTTCTTC.

The rearrangement links TRBV5-6 to TRBJ2-7, with 8 bases lining up with TRBD1. CDR1 and CDR2 (germline): SGHDT, YYEEEE. There are 14 residues in the CDR3. The ends lost 4 bases at V and 3 bases at J; junction bases unmatched: 6. CDR3 nucleotide sequence: TGTGCCAGCAGCACACAGGGGGGATACTACGAGCAGTACTTC. Translating it yields CASSTQGGYYEQYF.

The chain carries TRBV7-2 and TRBJ2-3, with TRBD2 matching over 12 bases. CDR3 length: 16 residues. Germline-derived CDR1 and CDR2 are SGHTA and FQGNSA. V was pared by 2 bases and J by 4 bases, with 4 bases of the junction left unmatched. CDR3 DNA: TGTGCCAGCAGCTTATCTAGCGGGGGGGCAGCAGATACGCAGTATTTT. The encoded protein is CASSLSSGGAADTQYF.

The chain is built from TRBV11-2 and TRBJ1-1; D gene uncertain. Germline-derived CDR1 and CDR2 are SGHAT and FQNNGV. The V end lost 3 bases, the J end lost 0 bases, and 8 bases lay between the germline ends. The CDR3 has 14 amino acids. This chain's CDR3 is CASSLYPVNTEAFF. The CDR3 nucleotides read TGTGCCAGCAGCTTGTACCCAGTGAACACTGAAGCTTTCTTT.

This clone was observed a single time. V usage is TRBV11-3 and J usage is TRBJ2-1; D ambiguous. CDR1 and CDR2 from the germline V gene are SGHNT and YENEEA. Trimming removed 3 bases from V and 0 bases from J, with 9 bases in between. The CDR3 totals 15 residues. The CDR3 sequence: CASSLSLSSYNEQFF. The CDR3 bases are TGTGCCAGCAGCTTGTCCCTAAGCTCCTACAATGAGCAGTTCTTC.